A selection of T cell receptor beta chains follows, all from one sample in a study of radiotherapy plus CTLA-4 blockade in lung cancer. Only in-frame clones appear in the TCRdb table, and some are missing; sequencing was by immunoSEQ multiplex PCR. This sample carries tens of thousands of clones, around 85% of them seen once, and the ten largest clones take about 15%. The sequencing used peripheral blood, collected from a patient treated with radiotherapy plus ipilimumab. The receptors come from a human donor with non-small cell lung cancer who had a complete response to radiotherapy plus ipilimumab. CDR3s leave out the opening cysteine and the closing phenylalanine or tryptophan.

j_gene: TRBJ1-2; v_gene: TRBV7-6; CDR3aa: ASSPRQGGVYGYT
j_gene: TRBJ2-3; v_gene: TRBV7-2; CDR3aa: ASSPTSGGAGTDTQY
j_gene: TRBJ1-2; v_gene: TRBV4-3; CDR3aa: ASSQILSGQGGVGYT
j_gene: TRBJ2-3; v_gene: TRBV7-2; CDR3aa: ASSQDRRGATDTQY
j_gene: TRBJ1-2; v_gene: TRBV5-6; CDR3aa: ASSSYREHT
j_gene: TRBJ1-1; v_gene: TRBV6-5; CDR3aa: ASSYAAPNTEAF
j_gene: TRBJ2-5; v_gene: TRBV2; CDR3aa: ASSGQGLSGETQY
j_gene: TRBJ2-1; v_gene: TRBV7-9; CDR3aa: ASREDGVEQF
j_gene: TRBJ1-2; v_gene: TRBV7-2; CDR3aa: ASRQDRAPNYGYT
j_gene: TRBJ2-5; v_gene: TRBV6-1; CDR3aa: ASSDISRGTRWQTQY
j_gene: TRBJ2-4; v_gene: TRBV30; CDR3aa: AWSVPSGQKNIQY
j_gene: TRBJ2-2; v_gene: TRBV7-2; CDR3aa: ASSLSSFATGELF
j_gene: TRBJ1-1; v_gene: TRBV7-2; CDR3aa: ASSRPVRNTEAF
j_gene: TRBJ2-1; v_gene: TRBV29-1; CDR3aa: SVDGPFQGVEQF
j_gene: TRBJ1-2; v_gene: TRBV7-9; CDR3aa: ASSLYAGEVYGYT
j_gene: TRBJ2-1; v_gene: TRBV27; CDR3aa: ASSRWGGTSGGNSYNEQF
j_gene: TRBJ1-1; v_gene: TRBV29-1; CDR3aa: SARGQGNTEAF
j_gene: TRBJ2-4; v_gene: TRBV27; CDR3aa: ASSPLRGTGGQNIQY
j_gene: TRBJ2-7; v_gene: TRBV7-2; CDR3aa: ASSPGGLAGYEQY
j_gene: TRBJ1-1; v_gene: TRBV6-5; CDR3aa: ASSYDRATEAF
j_gene: TRBJ1-1; v_gene: TRBV2; CDR3aa: ASSELAGEMAEAF
j_gene: TRBJ1-5; v_gene: TRBV5-1; CDR3aa: ASSPGDRSNQPQH
j_gene: TRBJ2-5; v_gene: TRBV11-2; CDR3aa: ASSLQETQY
j_gene: TRBJ1-3; v_gene: TRBV19; CDR3aa: ASSWSGQAPTGNTIY
j_gene: TRBJ1-4; v_gene: TRBV5-6; CDR3aa: ASSFPSGKLF
j_gene: TRBJ2-7; v_gene: TRBV10-2; CDR3aa: ARLTPGQDSYEQY
j_gene: TRBJ2-1; v_gene: TRBV9; CDR3aa: ASSVDSGTYNEQF
j_gene: TRBJ1-5; v_gene: TRBV5-6; CDR3aa: ASSSTGTPNQPQH
j_gene: TRBJ2-7; v_gene: TRBV10-2; CDR3aa: ASSEFQISHEQY
j_gene: TRBJ2-5; v_gene: TRBV7-8; CDR3aa: ASRLSDTTGETQY
j_gene: TRBJ2-5; v_gene: TRBV6-5; CDR3aa: ASTDSGAPGETQY
j_gene: TRBJ2-3; v_gene: TRBV5-1; CDR3aa: ASSSGLALTDTQY
j_gene: TRBJ1-1; v_gene: TRBV2; CDR3aa: ASDRQGSNTEAF
j_gene: TRBJ1-1; v_gene: TRBV27; CDR3aa: ASSGGTEAF
j_gene: TRBJ2-5; v_gene: TRBV15; CDR3aa: ATSRGLAETQY
j_gene: TRBJ2-3; v_gene: TRBV9; CDR3aa: ASSVVAGRTDTQY
j_gene: TRBJ1-2; v_gene: TRBV11-3; CDR3aa: ASSLGQGGYGYT
j_gene: TRBJ1-4; v_gene: TRBV12-5; CDR3aa: ASVEGQGAPANEKLF
j_gene: TRBJ2-5; v_gene: TRBV5-1; CDR3aa: ASSLATGGRETQY
j_gene: TRBJ2-5; v_gene: TRBV15; CDR3aa: ATSRPTKQETQY
j_gene: TRBJ1-4; v_gene: TRBV19; CDR3aa: ASSRPGTPEKLF
j_gene: TRBJ1-3; v_gene: TRBV19; CDR3aa: ASSPRENTIY
j_gene: TRBJ1-2; v_gene: TRBV5-6; CDR3aa: ASSLVVGGGYT
j_gene: TRBJ1-6; v_gene: TRBV12-5; CDR3aa: ASGLGQKWDSPLH
j_gene: TRBJ1-4; v_gene: TRBV7-9; CDR3aa: ASSPGTGGTRGEKLF
j_gene: TRBJ2-1; v_gene: TRBV11-2; CDR3aa: ASSLDRGSSYNEQF
j_gene: TRBJ1-1; v_gene: TRBV6-1; CDR3aa: ASSEWGQGDEAF
j_gene: TRBJ1-1; v_gene: TRBV18; CDR3aa: ASSLKTTGLGTEAF
j_gene: TRBJ1-2; v_gene: TRBV2; CDR3aa: ASRKEGQGAEGYT
j_gene: TRBJ2-5; v_gene: TRBV2; CDR3aa: ASSEWGAGGQETQY
j_gene: TRBJ2-5; v_gene: TRBV6-6; CDR3aa: ASGGTGGEETQY
j_gene: TRBJ1-2; v_gene: TRBV4-1; CDR3aa: ASSQSQGAKKYGYT
j_gene: TRBJ2-1; v_gene: TRBV30; CDR3aa: AWSFLGLAGGDEQF
j_gene: TRBJ2-1; v_gene: TRBV6-5; CDR3aa: ASTASGRISEQF
j_gene: TRBJ1-5; v_gene: TRBV5-1; CDR3aa: ASSLNSAANQPQH
j_gene: TRBJ2-2; v_gene: TRBV19; CDR3aa: ATIDRANTGELF
j_gene: TRBJ2-2; v_gene: TRBV5-1; CDR3aa: ASSLGSRLNTGELF
j_gene: TRBJ2-7; v_gene: TRBV5-4; CDR3aa: ASSSIGLADYEQY
j_gene: TRBJ2-3; v_gene: TRBV5-1; CDR3aa: ASSFGQGASGTDTQY
j_gene: TRBJ2-7; v_gene: TRBV10-3; CDR3aa: AISESRDRDEQY